One sample yielded the 10 T cell receptor beta chains listed below, sequenced in a study of radiotherapy plus CTLA-4 blockade in lung cancer. TCRdb's table, derived via immunoSEQ multiplex PCR, lists solely in-frame clones and lacks some. The sample includes 40,000 to 50,000 clones, more than 75% seen only once; the top ten take roughly 3.3%. The sample was peripheral blood, taken from a patient treated with radiotherapy plus ipilimumab. The source is a human donor with non-small cell lung cancer who had stable disease on radiotherapy plus ipilimumab.

The chain recombines TRBV2 with TRBJ1-4, with 7 bases matching TRBD1. V was clipped by 7 bases and J by 4 bases; unmatched bases: 6. From germline, CDR1 is SNHLY and CDR2 FYNNEI. The CDR3 totals 14 residues. For the CDR3, the DNA is TGTGCCAGCAACGTCGGACAGGTTAATGAAAAACTGTTTTTT. Translating gives CASNVGQVNEKLFF.

J is TRBJ2-2 and V is TRBV5-5; 13 positions match TRBD2. Germline CDR1 reads SGHKS; CDR2 reads YYEKEE (reference sequence). CDR3 length: 17 residues. The V segment lost 4 bases and the J segment 5 bases; nucleotides outside the gene matches: 8. The CDR3: CASSPTWTSGRTGELFF. DNA of the CDR3: TGTGCCAGCAGCCCCACGTGGACTAGCGGGAGAACCGGGGAGCTGTTTTTT.

With regard to this clone: One junction end does not reproduce the germline sequence, and a read error may be involved. This chain joins TRBV7-7 and TRBJ1-4, with D possibly TRBD1 on 6 matching bases. Germline CDR1 and CDR2: SSHAT and FNYEAQ (reference sequence). The CDR3 is 16 amino acids. CDR3 sequence (DNA): TGTGCTAGCAGTCTACGGGACAAGGCAACTAATGAAAAACTGTTTTTT. It codes for CASSLRDKATNEKLFF.

The chain employs TRBV6-4 and TRBJ1-2, with 10 bases fitting TRBD1. The V gene's germline CDR1 is MRHNA and CDR2 SNTAGT. This CDR3 region has 14 residues. V shed 3 bases, J shed 8 bases, and the junction held 6 bases outside the gene matches. The CDR3 loop is CASSEGQGFGGYTF. The CDR3 DNA is TGTGCCAGCAGTGAGGGACAGGGGTTTGGAGGCTACACCTTC.

This clone appeared a single time. The rearrangement links TRBV30 to TRBJ2-3; TRBD2 aligns across 9 bases. CDR1 GTSNPN and CDR2 SVGIG come from the germline V gene (reference sequence). Trimming removed 2 bases from V and 1 base from J; junction bases left unmatched: 10. The CDR3 loop spans 17 amino acids. CDR3 protein: CAWSSRLAALRTDTQYF. CDR3 bases: TGTGCCTGGAGTTCCAGACTAGCGGCCCTCCGCACAGATACGCAGTATTTT.

This clone occurred a few times. V and J are TRBV9 and TRBJ2-3; TRBD2 matches 9 bases. CDR1 and CDR2 (germline): SGDLS, YYNGEE. The CDR3 is 15 residues long. With V trimmed by 3 bases and J by 5 bases, 7 bases remained unmatched. Here the CDR3 DNA reads TGTGCCAGCAGCGACGGGAGGACTAGCGTAGATACGCAGTATTTT. Amino acid sequence: CASSDGRTSVDTQYF.

The chain is built from TRBV18 and TRBJ2-1; D may be TRBD2 (5 bases). Germline V gene lookup returns CDR1 KGHSH and CDR2 LQKENI. The CDR3 length is 13 residues. V lost 1 base, J lost 8 bases, and 9 bases lay in between. The CDR3 DNA follows: TGTGCCAGCTCACCACAGAGAGGGTATGAGCAGTTCTTC. Residues: CASSPQRGYEQFF.

The chain is built from TRBV10-2 and TRBJ1-2; 9 bases are shared with TRBD1. CDR3 length equals 15 residues. With 6 bases clipped from V and 3 bases from J, the junction kept 8 bases outside the gene matches. Germline CDR1 WSHSY, CDR2 SAAADI. CDR3 DNA: TGCGCCAGCAGGGGAGAAAGACAGGGGGACTATGGCTACACCTTC. Protein: CASRGERQGDYGYTF.

The chain is built from TRBV7-6 and TRBJ2-5; 10 bases match TRBD1. The J call may be wrong; the DNA end is better matched by TRBJ2-7. The CDR3 is made up of 17 amino acids. The germline gives CDR1 SGHVS, CDR2 FNYEAQ. CDR3 bases: TGTGCCAGCAGCTTAGCAGCGGGGACAGGGGAGGGCTACGAGCAGTACTTC. It specifies CASSLAAGTGEGYEQYF.

This chain joins TRBV11-1 and TRBJ1-2, with 7 bases that match TRBD1. J lost 9 bases, V lost 4 bases, and 14 bases had no gene match. In germline, CDR1 is SGHAT, CDR2 FQDESV (reference sequence). CDR3 length equals 15 residues. CDR3 sequence reads: CASSSGQVDGSSYTF. The CDR3, as DNA: TGTGCCAGCAGCTCCGGACAGGTTGACGGGTCGAGCTACACCTTC.